This T cell receptor (beta chain) was sequenced in a study of CD8 T cells in Susac syndrome. CDR1 SNHLY and CDR2 FYNNEI come from the germline V gene. Trimming left V 8 bases short and J 4 bases short, with 18 bases between. This CDR3 contains 14 residues. A quantity of about 0.5 to 1 ug RNA underwent reverse transcription using random hexamers. Via MiXCR, TCRdb re-called the immunoSEQ multiplex PCR reads, giving one row per CDR3 protein. This table holds around 160,000 distinct CDR3 sequences, approximately 94% found once. The specimen sequenced was CD4+ T cells from PBMCs. The V call is TRBV2, the J call TRBJ2-7; D possibly corresponds to TRBD2 (6 bases). The source of this sequence is a human donor with multiple sclerosis. CDR3 nucleotide sequence: TGTGCCAGCGGTCCGGGACTGGACGGTTACGAGCAGTACTTC. Amino acids: CASGPGLDGYEQYF.